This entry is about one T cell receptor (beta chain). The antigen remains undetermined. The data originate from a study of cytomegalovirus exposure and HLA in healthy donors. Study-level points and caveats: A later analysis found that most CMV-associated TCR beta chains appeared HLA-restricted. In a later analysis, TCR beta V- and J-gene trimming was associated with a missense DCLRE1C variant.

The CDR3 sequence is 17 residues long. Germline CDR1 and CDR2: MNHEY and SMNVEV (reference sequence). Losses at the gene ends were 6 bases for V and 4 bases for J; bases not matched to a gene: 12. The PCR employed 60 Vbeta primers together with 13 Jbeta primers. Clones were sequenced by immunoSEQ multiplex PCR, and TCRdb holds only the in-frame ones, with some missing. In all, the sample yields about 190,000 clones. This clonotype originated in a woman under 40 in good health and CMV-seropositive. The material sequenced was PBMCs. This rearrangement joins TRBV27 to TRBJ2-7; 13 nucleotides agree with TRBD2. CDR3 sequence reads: CASRDRGLAGEFYEQYF. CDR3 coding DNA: TGTGCCAGCAGGGACCGTGGACTAGCGGGAGAATTTTACGAGCAGTACTTC.